This TCR beta chain stems from a study of T-cell reconstitution after alpha-beta-depleted transplantation in children. General study findings and limits: Expanded clones from the graft, numbering several hundred, reportedly supplied alpha-beta T cells about two months after transplant. It was surviving recipient T cells and thymic progenitors that gave some patients high TCRbeta diversity at day 60. Fresh T-cell production supplied most of the T-cell counts and diversity seen one year after transplant.

This CDR3 comprises 16 residues. After removal of 1 base from V and 3 bases from J, the junction contained 5 bases not matched to a gene. CDR1 LGHNA and CDR2 YNFKEQ come from the germline V gene. Unique molecular identifiers were incorporated during preparation of the TCRbeta library. TCRdb fed the PCR reads into MiXCR, producing one record per CDR3 protein. The sample gives 100,000 to 150,000 distinct CDR3 sequences, 23% of which show up once; under 12% is in the top ten. This clonotype has a single count. Its matching antigen is unknown. V gene TRBV4-2 combines with J gene TRBJ2-2, with 7 bases identical to TRBD2. The receptor comes from a male patient between 2 and 15 years old who had a stem cell transplant for chronic granulomatous disease, so the T cells may come from the graft donor. The sequencing here drew on PBMCs, mostly from graft donor cells, taken 180 days after TCRalphabeta/CD19-depleted stem cell transplant. CDR3 sequence: CASSQVARGDTGELFF. The CDR3 nucleotides read TGTGCCAGCAGCCAAGTCGCCCGGGGGGACACCGGGGAGCTGTTTTTT.